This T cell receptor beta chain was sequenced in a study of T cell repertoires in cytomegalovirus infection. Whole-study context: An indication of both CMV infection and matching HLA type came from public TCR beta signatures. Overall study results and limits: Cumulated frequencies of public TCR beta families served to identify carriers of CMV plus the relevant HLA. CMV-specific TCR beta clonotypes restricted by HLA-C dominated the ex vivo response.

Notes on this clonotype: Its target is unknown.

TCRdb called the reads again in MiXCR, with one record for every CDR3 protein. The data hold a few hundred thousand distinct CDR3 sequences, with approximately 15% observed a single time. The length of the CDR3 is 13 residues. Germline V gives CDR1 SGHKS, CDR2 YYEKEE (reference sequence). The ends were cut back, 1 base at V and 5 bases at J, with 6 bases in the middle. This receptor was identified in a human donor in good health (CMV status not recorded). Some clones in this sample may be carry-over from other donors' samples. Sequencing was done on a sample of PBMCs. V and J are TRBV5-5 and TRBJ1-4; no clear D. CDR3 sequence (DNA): TGTGCCAGCAGCTTGATGGAGAATGAAAAACTGTTTTTT. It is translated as CASSLMENEKLFF. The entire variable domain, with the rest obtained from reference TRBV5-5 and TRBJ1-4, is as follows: DAGVTQSPTHLIKTRGQQVTLRCSPISGHKSVSWYQQVLGQGPQFIFQYYEKEERGRGNFPDRFSARQFPNYSSELNVNALLLGDSALYLCASSLMENEKLFFGSGTQLSVL.